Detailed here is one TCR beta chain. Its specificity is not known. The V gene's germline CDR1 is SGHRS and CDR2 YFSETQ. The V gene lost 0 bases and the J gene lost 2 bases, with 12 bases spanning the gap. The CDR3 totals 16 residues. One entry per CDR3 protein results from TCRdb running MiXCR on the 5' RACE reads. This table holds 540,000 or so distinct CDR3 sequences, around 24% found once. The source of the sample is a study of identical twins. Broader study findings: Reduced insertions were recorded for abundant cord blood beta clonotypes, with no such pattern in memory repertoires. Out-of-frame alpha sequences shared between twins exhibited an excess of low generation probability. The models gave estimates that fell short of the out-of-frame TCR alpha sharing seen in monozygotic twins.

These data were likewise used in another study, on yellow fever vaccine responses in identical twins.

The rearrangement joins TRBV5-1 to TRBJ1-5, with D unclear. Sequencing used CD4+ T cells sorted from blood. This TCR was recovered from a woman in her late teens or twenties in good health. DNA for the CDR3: TGCGCCAGCAGCTTGGAGGTGGTTAGGGGCAATCAGCCCCAGCATTTT. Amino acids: CASSLEVVRGNQPQHF.